This T cell receptor (beta chain) was recorded in a study of blood T cell repertoires in COVID-19. Study information: Both acute and convalescent COVID-19 samples were obtained from the United States, Italy and Spain. The cDNA or gDNA used as material had been derived from T cells, B-cell-depleted T cells, or PBMCs.

Seattle researchers signed up patients amid active infection and tracked them longitudinally. Original handling: Estimation of nucleated cell counts was performed using reference gene primer amplification. The protocol was immunoSEQ multiplex PCR, while the TCRdb copy is restricted to in-frame clones and leaves out a portion. The DNA gave D and trimming, while V, J and clone size come from that table. The sample includes more than 80,000 clones, roughly 87% of them seen just once. The sequence came from a woman in her fifties or sixties with COVID-19, enrolled during active disease. The sequenced material came from peripheral blood.

The CDR3 sequence: CASSEDRAQPQHF. CDR3 in DNA: TGTGCCAGCAGTGAAGACAGGGCTCAGCCCCAGCATTTT. The chain carries TRBV6-1 and TRBJ1-5; weak D call: TRBD1 (6 bases). Germline V gives CDR1 MNHNS, CDR2 SASEGT. Trimming left V 1 base short and J 6 bases short, with 7 bases between. The CDR3 has 13 amino acids.